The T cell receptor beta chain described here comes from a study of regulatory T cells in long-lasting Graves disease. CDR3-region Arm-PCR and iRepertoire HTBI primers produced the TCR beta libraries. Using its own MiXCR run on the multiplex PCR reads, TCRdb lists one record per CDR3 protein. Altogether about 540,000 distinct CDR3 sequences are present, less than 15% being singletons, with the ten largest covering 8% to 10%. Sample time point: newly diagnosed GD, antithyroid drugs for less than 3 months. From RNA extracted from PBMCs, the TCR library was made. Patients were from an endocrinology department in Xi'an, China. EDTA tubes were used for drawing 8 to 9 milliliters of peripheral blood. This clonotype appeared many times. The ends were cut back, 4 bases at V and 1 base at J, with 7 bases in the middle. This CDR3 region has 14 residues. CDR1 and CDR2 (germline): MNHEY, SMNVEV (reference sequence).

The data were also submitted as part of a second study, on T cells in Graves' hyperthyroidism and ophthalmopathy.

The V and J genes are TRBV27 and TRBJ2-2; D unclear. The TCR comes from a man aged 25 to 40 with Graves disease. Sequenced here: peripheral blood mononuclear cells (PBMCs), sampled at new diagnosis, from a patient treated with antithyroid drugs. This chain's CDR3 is CASSWTGNTGELFF. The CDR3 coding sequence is TGTGCCAGCAGTTGGACCGGGAACACCGGGGAGCTGTTTTTT.